This T cell receptor (beta chain) came from a study of CD8 T cells in Susac syndrome. RNA, at roughly 0.5 to 1 ug, was reverse transcribed with random hexamers. TCRdb reprocessed the immunoSEQ multiplex PCR reads via MiXCR and lists one record per CDR3 protein. Of a few hundred thousand distinct CDR3 sequences listed, about 93% are singletons. Sequencing targeted TCR beta in blood CD8+ and CD4+ T cells. This clonotype occurred a few times. The sample taken for sequencing was CD8+ T cells from PBMCs. The source is a human donor with multiple sclerosis.

The CDR3 sequence: CASEEMGQSGETQYF. The CDR3, as DNA: TGTGCCAGCGAAGAGATGGGACAGTCAGGGGAGACGCAGTATTTT. The V and J genes are TRBV11-2 and TRBJ2-3; TRBD1 matches at 7 bases. CDR1 and CDR2 from the germline V gene are SGHAT and FQNNGV. This CDR3 has 15 amino acids. Germline trimming cut 8 bases from V and 9 bases from J; bases unmatched to any gene: 17.